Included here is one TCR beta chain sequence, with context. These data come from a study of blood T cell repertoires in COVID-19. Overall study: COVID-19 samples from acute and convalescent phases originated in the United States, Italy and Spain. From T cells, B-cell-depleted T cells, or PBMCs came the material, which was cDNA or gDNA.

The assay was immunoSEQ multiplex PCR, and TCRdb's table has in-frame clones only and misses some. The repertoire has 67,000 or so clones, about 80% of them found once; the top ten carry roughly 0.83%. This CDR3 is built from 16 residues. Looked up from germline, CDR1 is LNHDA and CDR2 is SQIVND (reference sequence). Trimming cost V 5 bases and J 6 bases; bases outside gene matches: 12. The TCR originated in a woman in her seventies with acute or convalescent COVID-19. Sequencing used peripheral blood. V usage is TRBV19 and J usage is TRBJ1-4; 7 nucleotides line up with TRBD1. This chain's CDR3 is CASSPRTGRYYEKLFF. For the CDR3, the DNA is TGTGCCAGTAGTCCTCGGACAGGCCGCTACTATGAAAAACTGTTTTTT. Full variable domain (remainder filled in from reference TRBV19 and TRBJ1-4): DGGITQSPKYLFRKEGQNVTLSCEQNLNHDAMYWYRQDPGQGLRLIYYSQIVNDFQKGDIAEGYSVSREKKESFPLTVTSAQKNPTAFYLCASSPRTGRYYEKLFFGSGTQLSVL.